The clone carrying this TCR beta chain has a handful of counts. Its specificity is unknown. Using a J-beta primer mix together with a sample-barcoded 5' primer, a second PCR was run for 7 to 11 cycles. TCRdb processed the 5' RACE reads anew with MiXCR; each CDR3 protein has one entry. The sample shows some 880,000 distinct CDR3 sequences, 30% to 45% of them seen only once. The CDR3 runs to 14 residues. V shed 1 base and J shed 8 bases, with 14 bases lying between them. Germline-derived CDR1 and CDR2 are LGHDT and YNNKEL (reference sequence). This sample was taken from a study of blood T cells in healthy people across ages. Regarding the study as a whole: One million T cells yielded diversity estimates that were considered underestimates.

Input material: blood. This TCR came from a young man in good health. The gene calls are TRBV3-1 and TRBJ1-1, with a tentative D call TRBD1 (6 bases). CDR3 in amino acids: CASSQGSYRVEAFF. The CDR3 nucleotides read TGTGCCAGCAGCCAAGGGTCCTACAGGGTCGAAGCTTTCTTT.